A single sample gave rise to the 9 T cell receptor beta chains below, sequenced in a study of T cells in women clearing cervical HPV infection. This table comes from immunoSEQ multiplex PCR, and its TCRdb copy is limited to in-frame clones, with some not included. Its table lists about 48,000 clones. Input material: blood buffy coat. The source is a woman between 18 and 70 years old with a cervical HPV16 infection that either progressed to CIN3+ or cleared (not recorded which).

The CDR3 protein is CASSPGGMSSYEQYF. CDR3 DNA (partial): TGTGCCAGCAGCCCAGGGGGAATGAGCTCCTACGAG. The chain joins TRBV7-2 to TRBJ2-7; TRBD1 matches at 7 bases. The read terminates 3 residues before the CDR3 end, so the remaining end is supplied by the germline J gene. This CDR3 spans 15 amino acids. Germline V gene lookup returns CDR1 SGHTA and CDR2 FQGNSA. J was trimmed by 0 bases and V by 5 bases; bases with no gene match: 7.

To note about this clone: The CDR3 is cut off 3 residues early in the read; its end comes from the germline J gene. This chain connects TRBV28 to TRBJ1-5; TRBD1 matches 9 bases. Germline V gene data show CDR1 as MDHEN and CDR2 as SYDVKM. This CDR3 has 15 amino acids. The V and J ends lost 6 bases and 5 bases, in that order; junction bases with no gene match: 8. The covered CDR3 bases are TGTGCCAGCAGGGCACAGGGGGCGCTTTATCAGCCC. It yields the protein CASRAQGALYQP. The entire CDR3 protein is CASRAQGALYQPQHF.

Notes on this clone: Read sequence stops 3 residues before the CDR3 end, and the germline J gene provides the missing end. The genes are TRBV18 and TRBJ1-2; D call uncertain. The CDR3 extends over 13 amino acids. The germline V gene has CDR1 KGHSH and CDR2 LQKENI. V dropped 3 bases and J dropped 2 bases, with 7 bases sitting between them. The CDR3 DNA, read in part, is TGTGCCAGCTCACCCGACGGGAACTATGGC. This codes for CASSPDGNYG. Given in full, the CDR3 is CASSPDGNYGYTF.

Concerning this clone itself: Read sequence stops 3 residues before the CDR3 end, and the germline J gene provides the missing end. The rearrangement links TRBV20-1 to TRBJ2-1; 12 nucleotides agree with TRBD2. The CDR3 has 17 amino acids. Germline V gives CDR1 DFQATT, CDR2 SNEGSKA (reference sequence). V shed 0 bases and J 7 bases; nucleotides not matched to a gene: 10. The part of the CDR3 DNA that was read is TGCAGTGCTAGAGAGAAAGACGGGACTAGCGGGTGGAATGAG. Its protein is CSAREKDGTSGWNE. The complete CDR3 reads CSAREKDGTSGWNEQFF.

Of note for this clone: The sequence runs out 3 residues before the end of the CDR3; the remainder is reconstructed from the germline J gene. The genes are TRBV6-2 or TRBV6-3 and TRBJ2-5; TRBD2 agrees at 10 bases. This CDR3 comprises 15 residues. The germline V gene encodes CDR1 MNHEY and CDR2 SVGEGT. V dropped 6 bases and J dropped 7; count of bases not matched to a gene: 11. The CDR3 bases that were read are TGTGCCAGCAGGCCGGGGACTAGCGTCCCAGGGACC. This translates into CASRPGTSVPGT. The full CDR3 protein is CASRPGTSVPGTQYF.

Of note for this clone: The read gets to within 3 residues of the CDR3 end, and the germline J gene fills in the rest. Other DNA sequences in the same sample also yield this CDR3. This chain uses TRBV20-1 with TRBJ2-7, with TRBD2 identical over 11 bases. This CDR3 contains 13 residues. From germline, CDR1 is DFQATT and CDR2 SNEGSKA (reference sequence). Trimming at V came to 6 bases and at J to 3 bases, leaving 4 bases not matched to a gene. The chain's CDR3 is CSATGTSGYEQYF. Partial CDR3 DNA: TGCAGTGCAACCGGGACTAGCGGCTACGAG.

Comments on this clone: The read finishes 3 residues shy of the CDR3 end, and the germline J gene is used to complete it. The genes are TRBV5-4 and TRBJ1-1, with 8 bases aligning to TRBD1. The CDR3 is 15 amino acids. The junction had 2 bases not matched to a gene; V was cut back by 0 bases and J by 1 base. From germline, CDR1 is SGHNT and CDR2 YYREEE (reference sequence). The DNA read from the CDR3 is TGTGCCAGCAGCTTGGGAGGACAGGGGAACACTGAA. It encodes CASSLGGQGNTE. The whole CDR3 sequence is CASSLGGQGNTEAFF. The whole variable domain, remainder taken from reference TRBV5-4 and TRBJ1-1, is ETGVTQSPTHLIKTRGQQVTLRCSSQSGHNTVSWYQQALGQGPQFIFQYYREEENGRGNFPPRFSGLQFPNYSSELNVNALELDDSALYLCASSLGGQGNTEAFFGQGTRLTVV.

Worth noting for this clone: Read data end 3 residues before the CDR3 end; the end is taken from the germline J gene. The chain uses TRBV5-1 and TRBJ2-5; D is perhaps TRBD1 (5 bases). This CDR3 region has 12 residues. The ends were cut back, 6 bases at V and 5 bases at J, with 11 bases in the middle. The germline CDR1 and CDR2 sequences are SGHRS and YFSETQ. CDR3 in amino acids: CASTRVGETQYF. The sequenced CDR3 bases are TGCGCCAGCACCAGGGTCGGGGAGACC. The complete variable domain, with remaining parts taken from reference TRBV5-1 and TRBJ2-5, reads KAGVTQTPRYLIKTRGQQVTLSCSPISGHRSVSWYQQTPGQGLQFLFEYFSETQRNKGNFPGRFSGRQFSNSRSEMNVSTLELGDSALYLCASTRVGETQYFGPGTRLLVL.

As concerns this clone: The read finishes 3 residues shy of the CDR3 end, and the germline J gene is used to complete it. V is TRBV3-1 (or the pseudogene TRBV3-2) and J is TRBJ1-4, with D perhaps matching TRBD1 (5 bases). The germline CDR1 and CDR2 sequences are LGHDT and YNNKEL (reference sequence). This CDR3 has 13 amino acids. V lost 5 bases, J lost 7 bases, and 11 bases lay in between. CDR3 amino acids: CASSDRGGEKLFF. CDR3 DNA, as far as it was read: TGTGCCAGCAGCGATAGGGGAGGTGAAAAA.